This T cell receptor (beta chain) emerged from a study of shared clonotypes between healthy human individuals. Regarding the study as a whole: Around 5.4% of naive CD4 clonotypes were common to four donors. Non-shared clonotypes showed lower generation probabilities than clonotypes common to all four donors. Tissue TCR repertoires likely differ from these blood-only repertoires.

Profiled with immunoSEQ multiplex PCR; TCRdb holds only in-frame clones, not every one. Here the sample spans 600,000 to 750,000 clones, 72% being singletons. Details on this clone: What it recognizes is unknown.

Germline CDR1 MNHEY, CDR2 SVGAGI. The trim removed 3 bases at V and 6 bases at J, leaving 4 bases unmatched. This CDR3 has 14 amino acids. The sample comprised memory CD4+ T cells sorted from blood. Subset: CD45RA-negative fraction. The chain has TRBV6-5 and TRBJ1-2; 10 bases align to TRBD1. The TCR comes from a woman in her 30s in good health. Written as DNA, the CDR3 is TGTGCCAGCAGTTATGACAGGGGGCATGATGGCTACACCTTC. Amino acid sequence: CASSYDRGHDGYTF.